Shown below are 13 T cell receptor beta chains from a single sample sequenced in a study of identical twins. MiXCR, applied by TCRdb to the 5' RACE reads, yields one record per CDR3 protein. Of hundreds of thousands of distinct CDR3 sequences in the sample, more than 6.5% were seen once. These same data were also listed under a study on yellow fever vaccine responses in identical twins.

Sequencing was done on a sample of PBMCs. The receptors originated from a woman in her late teens or twenties in good health.

This clonotype was detected a few times. The chain recombines TRBV3-1 with TRBJ2-7; D is possibly TRBD1 (6 bases). Trimming left V 7 bases short and J 4 bases short, with 11 bases between. The CDR3 runs 12 residues. Germline lookup yields CDR1 LGHDT and CDR2 YNNKEL (reference sequence). In DNA, the CDR3 is TGTGCCAGCACCCGCAGGGGTTACGAGCAGTACTTC. Its protein is CASTRRGYEQYF.

This clonotype was counted only a few times. The chain employs TRBV12-3 or TRBV12-4 and TRBJ2-3; tentative D call: TRBD2 (7 bases). Trimming pared 8 bases from V and 2 bases from J, leaving 17 bases between. The CDR3 covers 15 residues. The CDR3, as DNA: TGTGCCAGCGCAAACGGGGGGCTAAACACAGATACGCAGTATTTT. This translates into CASANGGLNTDTQYF.

This clonotype was counted only a few times. The genes are TRBV11-1 and TRBJ2-3, with 14 bases that match TRBD2. The CDR3 spans 17 residues. Germline V lookup: CDR1 SGHAT, CDR2 FQDESV (reference sequence). V was pared by 5 bases and J by 1 base, with 5 bases of the junction left unmatched. The CDR3 DNA sequence: TGTGCCAGCAGCCCCGGGACTAGCGGGGGCGGCACAGATACGCAGTATTTT. Translating it yields CASSPGTSGGGTDTQYF.

At least ten counts were recorded for this clonotype. The chain carries TRBV12-3 or TRBV12-4 and TRBJ2-5; D is uncertain. The CDR3 has 14 amino acids. The V and J ends lost 3 bases and 0 bases respectively, with 8 bases between them. CDR3 sequence: CASSFHRDQETQYF. CDR3 nucleotides: TGTGCCAGCAGTTTTCACAGAGACCAAGAGACCCAGTACTTC.

The chain links TRBV18 to TRBJ2-6, with a possible D match to TRBD1 (6 bases). The germline V and J ends were trimmed by 1 base and 4 bases, with 20 bases remaining between them. This CDR3 comprises 19 residues. Germline CDR1 is KGHSH and CDR2 is LQKENI. The CDR3 here is CASSPLPSTGASGANVLTF. CDR3 in DNA: TGTGCCAGCTCACCACTTCCCTCGACAGGTGCTTCGGGGGCCAACGTCCTGACTTTC. Filled out from reference TRBV18 and TRBJ2-6, the complete variable domain reads NAGVMQNPRHLVRRRGQEARLRCSPMKGHSHVYWYRQLPEEGLKFMVYLQKENIIDESGMPKERFSAEFPKEGPSILRIQQVVRGDSAAYFCASSPLPSTGASGANVLTFGAGSRLTVL.

The rearrangement links TRBV12-3 or TRBV12-4 to TRBJ2-3; the match to TRBD2 covers 7 bases. With V trimmed by 5 bases and J by 2 bases, 4 bases remained unmatched. The CDR3 is 14 residues long. The CDR3: CASSPSGYTDTQYF. The CDR3 nucleotides are TGTGCCAGCAGTCCTAGCGGTTACACAGATACGCAGTATTTT.

The sample holds a few counts of this clonotype. The chain recombines TRBV11-2 with TRBJ2-1; D possibly corresponds to TRBD1 (6 bases). V was trimmed by 4 bases and J by 0 bases, leaving 25 bases between them. Per germline, CDR1 SGHAT and CDR2 FQNNGV. This CDR3 is built from 20 residues. The CDR3 sequence is CASSSRRYPTRQDSYNEQFF. Here the CDR3 DNA reads TGTGCCAGCAGCTCCCGGAGATACCCTACGCGACAGGACTCCTACAATGAGCAGTTCTTC.

The table lists this clonotype with many counts. This sequence joins TRBV5-1 and TRBJ1-4, with TRBD1 matching over 7 bases. With 2 bases clipped from V and 7 bases from J, the junction kept 11 bases outside the gene matches. The CDR3 is made up of 16 amino acids. Germline values: CDR1 SGHRS, CDR2 YFSETQ. For the CDR3, the DNA is TGCGCCAGCAGCTTCGCAGGGGGGGCGTCAGGTGAAAAACTGTTTTTT. Residues: CASSFAGGASGEKLFF.

This clonotype has a handful of counts. The rearrangement links TRBV29-1 to TRBJ1-1; 8 bases map to TRBD1. Per germline, CDR1 SQVTM and CDR2 ANQGSEA. Trimming at V came to 5 bases and at J to 4 bases, leaving 3 bases not matched to a gene. The CDR3 totals 12 residues. CDR3 residues: CSVYTGGTEAFF. The CDR3 nucleotides read TGCAGCGTTTACACAGGGGGCACTGAAGCTTTCTTT.

This clonotype was seen a few times. V is TRBV20-1 and J is TRBJ2-1; TRBD2 agrees at 13 bases. V shed 1 base, J shed 1 base, and the junction held 13 bases outside the gene matches. This CDR3 region has 20 residues. The V gene's germline CDR1 is DFQATT and CDR2 SNEGSKA (reference sequence). The DNA of the CDR3 is TGCAGTGCTAGAGCTTTACTAGCGGGGGGGAAATTGGGATCCTACAATGAGCAGTTCTTC. This translates into CSARALLAGGKLGSYNEQFF.

This sequence joins TRBV4-3 and TRBJ2-1, with 9 bases lining up with TRBD2. This CDR3 has 16 amino acids. Germline V gives CDR1 LGHNA, CDR2 YSLEER. Trimming at V came to 3 bases and at J to 8 bases, leaving 11 bases not matched to a gene. CDR3 in amino acids: CASSQGSGRLLDEQFF. The CDR3 DNA reads as TGCGCCAGCAGCCAGGGTAGCGGGAGATTATTAGATGAGCAGTTCTTC.

There are many counts of this clonotype. The rearrangement joins TRBV11-2 to TRBJ1-1; no clear D. V was trimmed by 0 bases and J by 1 base, leaving 9 bases between them. Looked up from germline, CDR1 is SGHAT and CDR2 is FQNNGV. This CDR3 has 15 amino acids. CDR3 DNA sequence: TGTGCCAGCAGCTTAGATGGCAGAGCGAACACTGAAGCTTTCTTT. As protein: CASSLDGRANTEAFF. Based on the CDR3 plus reference TRBV11-2 and TRBJ1-1, the full variable domain is EAGVAQSPRYKIIEKRQSVAFWCNPISGHATLYWYQQILGQGPKLLIQFQNNGVVDDSQLPKDRFSAERLKGVDSTLKIQPAKLEDSAVYLCASSLDGRANTEAFFGQGTRLTVV.

The V gene is TRBV6-2 or TRBV6-3, the J gene TRBJ2-1, with D maybe TRBD2 (6 bases). Trimming pared 0 bases from V and 7 bases from J, leaving 10 bases between. Germline lookup yields CDR1 MNHEY and CDR2 SVGEGT. The CDR3 totals 14 residues. CDR3 coding DNA: TGTGCCAGCAGTTACTCGCTAGCGTCAAATGAGCAGTTCTTC. Translating it yields CASSYSLASNEQFF.